A selection of T cell receptor beta chains follows, all from one sample in a study of identical twins. From the 5' RACE reads, TCRdb called clonotypes with MiXCR, one entry per CDR3 protein. The sample yields fewer than 250,000 distinct CDR3 sequences, 6% to 8.5% seen once. These records were also assigned to another study, of yellow fever vaccine responses in identical twins.

The sequencing input was CD8+ T cells sorted from blood. The receptor set was obtained from a woman between 18 and 29 years old in good health. Both conserved end residues are part of each CDR3. Each record gives: V gene, clone size, D gene, J gene, CDR3 DNA, CDR3 protein. The D gene is left open where the match is weak. Some rows mark clone size as missing; the rest say once, few, many or name a class of expanded clone.

>TRBV11-1|NA|TRBD2|TRBJ2-5
TGTGCCAGCAGCTTAGAGCCGTCTAGCGGGAGGGTAGCGAAGGAGACCCAGTACTTC
CASSLEPSSGRVAKETQYF
>TRBV6-5|many|NA|TRBJ1-1
TGTGCCAGCAGCGACGCGGGGCCTGAAGCTTTCTTT
CASSDAGPEAFF
>TRBV15|many|NA|TRBJ2-1
TGTGCCACCAGCAGGGATAGGGGGAACAATGAGCAGTTCTTC
CATSRDRGNNEQFF
>TRBV5-1|many|NA|TRBJ1-1
TGCGCCAGCAGGCAGGGGCTAACTGAAGCTTTCTTT
CASRQGLTEAFF
>TRBV5-6|many|NA|TRBJ2-1
TGTGCCAGCAGCTTGGCCGAATTCCCCGCCGTAGAGCAGTTCTTC
CASSLAEFPAVEQFF
>TRBV27|few|TRBD2|TRBJ2-3
TGTGCCAGCAGTTTAGGCGGGAGGGCCAAAGATACGCAGTATTTT
CASSLGGRAKDTQYF
>TRBV3-1|few|NA|TRBJ1-1
TGTGCCAGCAGCCAGGGGACGGGGGCACGTACTGAAGCTTTCTTT
CASSQGTGARTEAFF
>TRBV28|NA|NA|TRBJ2-5
TGTGCCAGCAGTTCCTGGGGCATGGAGACCCAGTACTTC
CASSSWGMETQYF
>TRBV4-1|many|NA|TRBJ1-4
TGCGCCAGCAGCCAAGTGGTCGGACGGCGCGAAAAACTGTTTTTT
CASSQVVGRREKLFF
>TRBV4-1|NA|TRBD1|TRBJ1-1
TGCGCCAGCAGCCAAGTGATGACAGGGGGCACTGAAGCTTTCTTT
CASSQVMTGGTEAFF
>TRBV6-1|NA|NA|TRBJ2-1
TGTGCCAGCAGTGATTGGCAGGGATCCTACAATGAGCAGTTCTTC
CASSDWQGSYNEQFF
>TRBV29-1|few|TRBD2|TRBJ2-7
TGCAGCCGAGGACTAGCGGGATTCCCTTGGGAGCAGTACTTC
CSRGLAGFPWEQYF
>TRBV5-1|few|NA|TRBJ2-3
TGCGCCAGCAGCCCCTACGGCCATACAGATACGCAGTATTTT
CASSPYGHTDTQYF
>TRBV3-1|many|NA|TRBJ2-1
TGTGCCAGCAGCCAGAGGCAGGGCTTGGGAAATGAGCAGTTCTTC
CASSQRQGLGNEQFF
>TRBV7-9|NA|NA|TRBJ2-7
TGTGCCAGCAGCTCTACGGTTGTAGTGGATCACTTC
CASSSTVVVDHF
>TRBV12-3/TRBV12-4|few|NA|TRBJ2-5
TGTGCCAGCAGCCCCGGGGGGACCCAGTACTTC
CASSPGGTQYF
>TRBV5-1|many|TRBD1|TRBJ2-3
TGCGCCAGCAGCCAATGGACAGGGGGCAAAGATACGCAGTATTTT
CASSQWTGGKDTQYF
>TRBV3-1|NA|TRBD2|TRBJ2-4
TGTGCCAGCAGCCAAGTGAGCGGGATATCCAAAAACATTCAGTACTTC
CASSQVSGISKNIQYF
>TRBV3-1|few|NA|TRBJ2-5
TGTGCCAGCAGCCAAACTGCGGGGTTTGGGGAGACCCAGTACTTC
CASSQTAGFGETQYF
>TRBV12-3/TRBV12-4|many|TRBD2|TRBJ2-1
TGTGCCAGCAGCCCCGGGGGGAGCTCCTACAATGAGCAGTTCTTC
CASSPGGSSYNEQFF
>TRBV7-8|NA|NA|TRBJ2-3
TGTGCCAGCAGCATACAGGGTTTCTCACCCACAGATACGCAGTATTTT
CASSIQGFSPTDTQYF
>TRBV2|NA|NA|TRBJ2-1
TGTGCCAGCAGTGAATGGGGGGAAACGGTCAATGAGCAGTTCTTC
CASSEWGETVNEQFF
>TRBV27|many|NA|TRBJ2-1
TGTGCCAGCAGTTTATCGGGATATTACAATGAGCAGTTCTTC
CASSLSGYYNEQFF
>TRBV29-1|few|NA|TRBJ2-1
TGCAGTCCTCGTAGAGGGCATGAGCAGTTCTTC
CSPRRGHEQFF
>TRBV20-1|NA|NA|TRBJ2-7
TGCAGTGCTAGAGACGGTCAAGCGGAGAGCTCCTACGAGCAGTACTTC
CSARDGQAESSYEQYF
>TRBV2|NA|TRBD1|TRBJ2-3
TGTGCCAGCAGTGAAAAGGGGACAGGGAGGGCAGATACGCAGTATTTT
CASSEKGTGRADTQYF
>TRBV5-5|many|NA|TRBJ2-1
TGTGCCAGCAGCTTTCCTAGGAATGAGCAGTTCTTC
CASSFPRNEQFF
>TRBV12-3/TRBV12-4|NA|NA|TRBJ2-7
TGTGCCAGCAGTTTTCCTCCGACAGAGCCTACCTACGAGCAGTACTTC
CASSFPPTEPTYEQYF
>TRBV4-1|many|TRBD1|TRBJ1-5
TGCGCCAGCAGCCAAGAAGACAGGGGTGATCAGCCCCAGCATTTT
CASSQEDRGDQPQHF
>TRBV24-1|NA|NA|TRBJ2-3
TGTGCCACCAGTGGGGTGACGAGCACAGATACGCAGTATTTT
CATSGVTSTDTQYF
>TRBV2|NA|NA|TRBJ2-1
TGTGCCAGCAATCTGGCGGGAAGGGAGAATGAGCAGTTCTTC
CASNLAGRENEQFF
>TRBV9|few|NA|TRBJ2-7
TGTGCCAGCAGCGTAGGAAGGGACTCCTACGAGCAGTACTTC
CASSVGRDSYEQYF
>TRBV12-3/TRBV12-4|many|NA|TRBJ2-7
TGTGCCAGCAGTTTTCCCGAAACCTACGAGCAGTACTTC
CASSFPETYEQYF
>TRBV3-1|NA|TRBD2|TRBJ2-4
TGTGCCAGCAGCCATCCCGCGGGGGAAAACATTCAGTACTTC
CASSHPAGENIQYF
>TRBV11-2|NA|TRBD1|TRBJ1-2
TGTGCCAGCAGCCCCCGGACAGGGAGCTATGGCTACACCTTC
CASSPRTGSYGYTF
>TRBV14|many|TRBD1|TRBJ2-1
TGTGCCAGCAGCCAATATCTCCGGGACAGGGGCAATGAGCAGTTCTTC
CASSQYLRDRGNEQFF
>TRBV6-1|many|TRBD1|TRBJ2-7
TGTGCCAGTGGGGACAGCTCATACTACGAGCAGTACTTC
CASGDSSYYEQYF
>TRBV7-9|many|TRBD2|TRBJ2-5
TGTGCCAGCAGCTCCGGAGCGGGGATCCAAGAGACCCAGTACTTC
CASSSGAGIQETQYF
>TRBV12-5|NA|NA|TRBJ2-1
TGTGCTAGTGGTTTGTGGGGGAATGAGCAGTTCTTC
CASGLWGNEQFF
>TRBV27|NA|NA|TRBJ2-5
TGTGCCAGCTCGATCGCCATGGGATCCGAAGGGACCCAGTACTTC
CASSIAMGSEGTQYF
>TRBV28|few|NA|TRBJ2-1
TGTGCCAGTAGTCGGGGGGCGATCAATGAGCAGTTCTTC
CASSRGAINEQFF
>TRBV7-9|few|NA|TRBJ1-2
TGTGCCAGCAGCTCTCGGACATCTTCCGTTCCTGGCTACACCTTC
CASSSRTSSVPGYTF
>TRBV20-1|few|NA|TRBJ2-1
TGCAGTGCTAGCGGGAACTCCTACAATGAGCAGTTCTTC
CSASGNSYNEQFF
>TRBV24-1|many|TRBD2|TRBJ2-1
TGTGCCACCAGTGATTCCCGCGGGAGCTCCTACAATGAGCAGTTCTTC
CATSDSRGSSYNEQFF
>TRBV9|many|NA|TRBJ2-2
TGTGCCAGCAGCGCCCCGGTAGGGGGGGACACCGGGGAGCTGTTTTTT
CASSAPVGGDTGELFF
>TRBV12-3/TRBV12-4|many|TRBD2|TRBJ2-5
TGTGCCAGCAGTTTAGACGACTCGGGGGGTCCCAAGACCCAGTACTTC
CASSLDDSGGPKTQYF
>TRBV7-9|many|TRBD1|TRBJ1-5
TGTGCCAGCAGCTTAGATGGGACAGAGAATCAGCCCCAGCATTTT
CASSLDGTENQPQHF
>TRBV7-8|few|NA|TRBJ1-2
TGTGCCAGCAGCTTAGCTTCCGGGACAAACTATGGCTACACCTTC
CASSLASGTNYGYTF
>TRBV25-1|NA|TRBD1|TRBJ1-2
TGTGCCAGCAGTGAAGGGACAGGGGACGGCTACACCTTC
CASSEGTGDGYTF
>TRBV12-3/TRBV12-4|many|NA|TRBJ1-6
TGTGCCAGCACCCAAGGGGGAAGCGCCTATAATTCACCCCTCCACTTT
CASTQGGSAYNSPLHF
>TRBV27|many|NA|TRBJ1-2
TGTGCCAGCAGTTCCACAGGGAACTATGGCTACACCTTC
CASSSTGNYGYTF
>TRBV10-3|many|NA|TRBJ2-7
TGTGCCATCAGTCGTGAGCTGCCTTCTTGGGACGGCCTAGGGGGCGAGCAGTACTTC
CAISRELPSWDGLGGEQYF
>TRBV20-1|many|NA|TRBJ1-2
TGCAGTGCTAGGCCCACTTCGACCGACTGGGGGGGCTACACCTTC
CSARPTSTDWGGYTF
>TRBV10-3|NA|NA|TRBJ2-5
TGTGCCATCAGTGAGGGCTTAAAAGAGACCCAGTACTTC
CAISEGLKETQYF
>TRBV14|few|NA|TRBJ2-7
TGTGCCAGCAGCCAAGGTGAGGGGGCGGGATCCTACGAGCAGTACTTC
CASSQGEGAGSYEQYF